The text below deals with one TCR beta chain. The sample originates from a study of blood T cells in healthy people across ages. With a J-beta primer mix and a sample-barcoded 5' primer, a second PCR ran about 7 to 12 cycles. MiXCR, run by TCRdb on the 5' RACE reads, gives a single entry per CDR3 protein. The data hold about 780,000 distinct CDR3 sequences, with approximately 24% observed a single time. Trimming took off 6 bases at V and 3 bases at J, with 14 bases between the two ends. Per germline, CDR1 SQVTM and CDR2 ANQGSEA. CDR3 length equals 13 residues. The data also belong to a second study, concerning T cells of mothers and their children.

Input material: blood. This sequence joins TRBV29-1 and TRBJ1-2, with unresolved D. This sequence originates from a boy under 18 in good health. This CDR3 reads CSVGVLPDYGYTF. As DNA, the CDR3 is TGCAGCGTCGGGGTTCTCCCGGACTATGGCTACACCTTC. The variable domain in full, completed from reference TRBV29-1 and TRBJ1-2, reads SAVISQKPSRDICQRGTSLTIQCQVDSQVTMMFWYRQQPGQSLTLIATANQGSEATYESGFVIDKFPISRPNLTFSTLTVSNMSPEDSSIYLCSVGVLPDYGYTFGSGTRLTVV.